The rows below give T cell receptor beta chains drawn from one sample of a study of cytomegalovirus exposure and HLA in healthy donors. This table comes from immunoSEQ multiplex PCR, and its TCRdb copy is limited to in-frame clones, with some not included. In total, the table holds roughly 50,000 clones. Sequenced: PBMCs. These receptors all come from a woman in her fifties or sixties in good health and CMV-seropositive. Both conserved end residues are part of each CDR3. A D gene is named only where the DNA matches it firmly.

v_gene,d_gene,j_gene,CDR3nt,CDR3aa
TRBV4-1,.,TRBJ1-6,TGCGCCAGCAGCCAAGGGGCGAATTCACCCCTCCACTTT,CASSQGANSPLHF
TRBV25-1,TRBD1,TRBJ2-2,TGTGCCAGCACCCCAGGACAGGGGTGGAACACCGGGGAGCTGTTTTTT,CASTPGQGWNTGELFF
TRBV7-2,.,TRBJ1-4,TGTGCCAGCAGCTTACTAGGAGGTGAAAAACTGTTTTTT,CASSLLGGEKLFF
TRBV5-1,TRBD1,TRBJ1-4,TGCGCCAGCAGCAGAACAGGGGGCGGTCAGGAAAAACTGTTTTTT,CASSRTGGGQEKLFF
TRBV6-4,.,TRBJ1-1,TGTGCCAGCAGGGAACAGTCAAGGAACACTGAAGCTTTCTTT,CASREQSRNTEAFF
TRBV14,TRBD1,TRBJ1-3,TGTGCCAGCAGCTCCCGGACAGGGAGCACTGGAAACACCATATATTTT,CASSSRTGSTGNTIYF
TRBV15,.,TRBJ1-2,TGTGCCACCAGCGGAGGGTCGCACCGGGGCTACACCTTC,CATSGGSHRGYTF
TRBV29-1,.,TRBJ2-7,TGCAGCGTCCGAGGCGCGGCGGGCTCCTACGAGCAGTACTTC,CSVRGAAGSYEQYF
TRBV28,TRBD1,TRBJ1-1,TGTGCCAGCAGCCTCCCGGACAGGAACAGGGCTGAAGCTTTCTTT,CASSLPDRNRAEAFF
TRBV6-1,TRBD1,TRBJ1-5,TGTGCCAGCAGTGGACAGGGGGGTCAGGGACAGCCCCAGCATTTT,CASSGQGGQGQPQHF
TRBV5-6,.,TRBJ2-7,TGTGCCAGCAGCTCCGGGTCCTTATCCTACGAGCAGTACTTC,CASSSGSLSYEQYF
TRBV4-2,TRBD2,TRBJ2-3,TGTGCCAGCAGCCAAGATATAGCGGGGGGGCGGAGCACAGATACGCAGTATTTT,CASSQDIAGGRSTDTQYF
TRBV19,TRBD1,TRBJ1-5,TGTGCCAGTAGAGACAGGGATGGGGGTAGCAATCAGCCCCAGCATTTT,CASRDRDGGSNQPQHF
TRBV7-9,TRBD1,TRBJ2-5,TGTGCCAGCGGGCTTTGGGGGACAGGGATATCCCAAGAGACCCAGTACTTC,CASGLWGTGISQETQYF
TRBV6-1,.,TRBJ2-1,TGTGCCAGCAGTGCCCAGCGCGATAAACCCGACAATGAGCAGTTCTTC,CASSAQRDKPDNEQFF
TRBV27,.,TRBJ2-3,TGTGCCAGCAGTTTCCTAAGCACAGATACGCAGTATTTT,CASSFLSTDTQYF
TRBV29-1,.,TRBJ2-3,TGCAGCACAAGGACATTTAGAGGTCCAGATACGCAGTATTTT,CSTRTFRGPDTQYF
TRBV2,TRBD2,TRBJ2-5,TGTGCCAGCAGTGATCCTAGGACTAGCGGGGGGGCCCAAGAGACCCAGTACTTC,CASSDPRTSGGAQETQYF
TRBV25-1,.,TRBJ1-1,TGTGCCAGCAGTGTAAACACTGAAGCTTTCTTT,CASSVNTEAFF
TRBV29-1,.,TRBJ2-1,TGCAGCGTTGAGGGGGAGGAGGCAGCGGCCTACAATGAGCAGTTCTTC,CSVEGEEAAAYNEQFF
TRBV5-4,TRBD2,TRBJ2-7,TGTGCCAGCAAACGTTCGAGCGGGGGGAGTAACTACGAGCAGTACTTC,CASKRSSGGSNYEQYF
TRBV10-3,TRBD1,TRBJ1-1,TGTGCCATGGGACAGATGGACACTGAAGCTTTCTTT,CAMGQMDTEAFF
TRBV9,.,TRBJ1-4,TGTGCCAGCAGCCCTAGCTGGGGTACTAATGAAAAACTGTTTTTT,CASSPSWGTNEKLFF
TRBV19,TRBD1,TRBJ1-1,TGTGCCAGTACGGACAGGGGGCGTACTGAAGCTTTCTTT,CASTDRGRTEAFF
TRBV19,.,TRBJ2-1,TGTGCCAGTAGTATAAGCTTTGGAAGCGGAGGGGCGAAGAGCTCCTACAATGAGCAGTTCTTC,CASSISFGSGGAKSSYNEQFF
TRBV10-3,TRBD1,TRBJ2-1,TGTGCCACACAGGGGGACGGGTTTTACAATGAGCAGTTCTTC,CATQGDGFYNEQFF
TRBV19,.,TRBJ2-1,TGTGCCAGTAGGGGAGGGGGAACCGGGTCCTACAATGAGCAGTTCTTC,CASRGGGTGSYNEQFF
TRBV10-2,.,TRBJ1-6,TGCGCCAGCAGTGACGCCGACAGGAGTAATTCACCCCTCCACTTT,CASSDADRSNSPLHF
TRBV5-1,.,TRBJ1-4,TGCGCCAGCAGTCCCGTGAGTAATGAAAAACTGTTTTTT,CASSPVSNEKLFF
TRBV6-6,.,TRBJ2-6,TGTGCCAGCAGTTACACAAGCTCTGGGGCCAACGTCCTGACCTTC,CASSYTSSGANVLTF
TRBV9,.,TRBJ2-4,TGTGCCAGCAGCGCCAGGGAGGACATTCAGTACTTC,CASSAREDIQYF
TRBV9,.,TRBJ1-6,TGTGCCAGCAGCGTAAAGGAGGGAAATTCACCCCTCCACTTT,CASSVKEGNSPLHF
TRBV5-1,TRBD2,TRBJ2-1,TGCGCCAGCACCCGGGGGGGGTTGTCCTACAATGAGCAGTTCTTC,CASTRGGLSYNEQFF
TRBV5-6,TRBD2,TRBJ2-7,TGTGCCAGCAGCTTCCTGGGACTAGCGGAATACGAGCAGTACTTC,CASSFLGLAEYEQYF
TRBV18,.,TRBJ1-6,TGTGCCAGCTCGCAGGGGCCCAATAATTCACCCCTCCACTTT,CASSQGPNNSPLHF
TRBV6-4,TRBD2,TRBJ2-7,TGTGCCAGACAAAGGGACTACCCAGAGCAGTACTTC,CARQRDYPEQYF
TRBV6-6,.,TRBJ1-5,TGTGCCACGTCCCAAAACAAGGGGAGCAATCAGCCCCAGCATTTT,CATSQNKGSNQPQHF
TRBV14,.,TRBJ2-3,TGTGCCAGCAGCCCAAGGGCAGGGTTGGCAGATACGCAGTATTTT,CASSPRAGLADTQYF
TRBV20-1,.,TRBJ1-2,TGCAGCGAGGGACTGATCTATGGCTACACCTTC,CSEGLIYGYTF
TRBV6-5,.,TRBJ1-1,TGTGCCAGCCGCGGTGGGGGAGGCACTGAAGCTTTCTTT,CASRGGGGTEAFF
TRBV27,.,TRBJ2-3,TGTGCCAGCAGCCCGCAGGGAACAGAATTTACAGATACGCAGTATTTT,CASSPQGTEFTDTQYF
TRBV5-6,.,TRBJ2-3,TGTGCCAGCAGCCCAGAAGGCACAGATACGCAGTATTTT,CASSPEGTDTQYF
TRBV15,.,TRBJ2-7,TGTGCCACCAGCCCGCCAGAACAGGGCTACGAGCAGTACTTC,CATSPPEQGYEQYF
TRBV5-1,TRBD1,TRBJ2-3,TGCGCCAGCAGCTCGACAGGGGGCGCTGATACGCAGTATTTT,CASSSTGGADTQYF
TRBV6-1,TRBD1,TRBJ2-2,TGTGCCAGCGTTGACAGGGCCGACACCGGGGAGCTGTTTTTT,CASVDRADTGELFF
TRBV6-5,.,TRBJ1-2,TGTGCCAGCAGTTTCGGGACTGGCGGCTACACCTTC,CASSFGTGGYTF
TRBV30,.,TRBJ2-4,TGTGCCTGGCCAGTTTTGATAGCGGAGGACAAAAACATTCAGTACTTC,CAWPVLIAEDKNIQYF
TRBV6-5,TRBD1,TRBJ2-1,TGTGCCAGCTACAGGGACAGGGCCCATGAGCAGTTCTTC,CASYRDRAHEQFF
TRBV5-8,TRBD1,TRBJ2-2,TGTGCCAGCAGCCTCAACAGGGGAACCGGGGAGCTGTTTTTT,CASSLNRGTGELFF
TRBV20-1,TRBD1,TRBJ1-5,TGCAGTGCTGCCCGTACAGGGGCCCAGCATTTT,CSAARTGAQHF
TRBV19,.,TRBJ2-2,TGTGCCAGTGGAAAGACAGAGATGAACACCGGGGAGCTGTTTTTT,CASGKTEMNTGELFF
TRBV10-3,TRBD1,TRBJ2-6,TGTGCCGTCACCGGGACAGGGGGCTTTGGGGCCAACGTCCTGACTTTC,CAVTGTGGFGANVLTF
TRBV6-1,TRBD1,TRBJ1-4,TGTGCCGGGTTAAGACAGGGCGACAAAAAACTGTTTTTT,CAGLRQGDKKLFF
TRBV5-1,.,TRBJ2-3,TGCGCCAGCGCCCCCGAGGGGGGGCGCGGAGATACGCAGTATTTT,CASAPEGGRGDTQYF